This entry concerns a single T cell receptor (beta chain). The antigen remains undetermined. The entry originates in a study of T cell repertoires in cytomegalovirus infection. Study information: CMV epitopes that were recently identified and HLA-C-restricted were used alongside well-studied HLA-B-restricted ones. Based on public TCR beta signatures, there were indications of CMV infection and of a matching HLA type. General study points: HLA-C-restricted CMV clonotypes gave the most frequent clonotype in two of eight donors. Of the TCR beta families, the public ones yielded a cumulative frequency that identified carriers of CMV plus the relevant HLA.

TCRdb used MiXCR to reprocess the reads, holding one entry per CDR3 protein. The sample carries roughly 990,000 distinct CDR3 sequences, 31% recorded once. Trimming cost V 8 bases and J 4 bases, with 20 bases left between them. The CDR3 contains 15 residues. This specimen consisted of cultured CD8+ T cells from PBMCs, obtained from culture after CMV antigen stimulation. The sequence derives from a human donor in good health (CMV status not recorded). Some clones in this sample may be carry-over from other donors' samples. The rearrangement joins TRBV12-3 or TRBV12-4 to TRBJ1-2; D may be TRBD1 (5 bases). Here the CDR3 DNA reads TGTGCCAGCTCGGACACGCAGGGTGGGGGCTATGGCTACACCTTC. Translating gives CASSDTQGGGYGYTF.